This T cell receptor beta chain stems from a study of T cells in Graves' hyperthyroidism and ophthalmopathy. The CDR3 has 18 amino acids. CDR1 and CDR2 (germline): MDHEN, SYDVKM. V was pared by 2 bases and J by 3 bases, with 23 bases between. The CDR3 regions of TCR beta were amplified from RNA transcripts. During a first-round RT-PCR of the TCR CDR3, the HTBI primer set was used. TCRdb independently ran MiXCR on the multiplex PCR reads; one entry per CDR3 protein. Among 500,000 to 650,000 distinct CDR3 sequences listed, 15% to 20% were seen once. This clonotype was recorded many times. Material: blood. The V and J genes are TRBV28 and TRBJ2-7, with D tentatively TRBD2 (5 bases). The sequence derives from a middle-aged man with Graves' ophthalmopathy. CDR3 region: CASSLRFGTRGKGYEQYF. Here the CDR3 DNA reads TGTGCCAGCAGTTTAAGGTTTGGAACTAGAGGAAAGGGCTACGAGCAGTACTTC.